The clone carrying this T cell receptor beta chain came up many times. What it binds is unknown. The data are from a study of T cell repertoires in cytomegalovirus infection. Across the whole study: Signatures in public TCR beta sequences pointed to both CMV infection and matching HLA type. Study-level findings and limits: Adding up the frequency of public TCR beta families identified people who carried CMV plus the relevant HLA. CMV-specific HLA-C-restricted TCR beta clonotypes dominated the ex vivo response.

The CDR3 loop spans 15 amino acids. CDR1 is MDHEN and CDR2 is SYDVKM in the germline V gene. The V gene lost 5 bases and the J gene lost 5 bases, with 17 bases spanning the gap. TCRdb itself ran the reads through MiXCR, one entry per CDR3 protein. The data hold 250,000 to 300,000 distinct CDR3 sequences, with roughly an eighth observed a single time. This chain connects TRBV28 to TRBJ2-3; D unclear. The sequenced sample consisted of PBMCs. The TCR was taken from a human donor in good health (CMV status not recorded). Some clones in this sample may be carry-over from other donors' samples. The chain's CDR3 is CASSPLVMDVDTQYF. CDR3 coding DNA: TGTGCCAGCAGTCCCTTGGTCATGGATGTAGATACGCAGTATTTT.